The 5 T cell receptor beta chains below come from one sample, sequenced in a study of T cell responses to AZD1222 COVID-19 vaccine. The method was immunoSEQ multiplex PCR; TCRdb's version includes in-frame clones alone and lacks a portion of them. The sample holds about 140,000 clones, less than 95% seen once. This specimen consisted of peripheral blood, obtained 28 days after the second AZD1222 dose. The receptor source for this set is an adult who received the AZD1222 COVID-19 vaccine.

The chain joins TRBV6-2 or TRBV6-3 to TRBJ2-3; TRBD2 matches 9 bases. The CDR3 loop spans 20 amino acids. Germline V gene lookup returns CDR1 MNHEY and CDR2 SVGEGT. The J segment lost 2 bases and the V segment lost 0 bases, leaving 15 bases of the junction unmatched. CDR3 in amino acids: CASSYSTLIVASGNTDTQYF. The CDR3 DNA reads as TGTGCCAGCAGTTACTCGACTTTAATAGTTGCTAGCGGGAACACAGATACGCAGTATTTT.

The genes are TRBV2 and TRBJ2-3; 11 nucleotides match TRBD2. The CDR3 has 15 amino acids. V trimming: 4 bases; J trimming: 4 bases; junction bases outside the gene matches: 4. The V gene's germline CDR1 is SNHLY and CDR2 FYNNEI. The CDR3 spells CASSVTSGSADTQYF. DNA of the CDR3: TGTGCCAGCAGTGTTACTAGCGGGAGCGCAGATACGCAGTATTTT.

The rearrangement uses TRBV24-1 and TRBJ2-5; a possible D gene is TRBD2 (5 bases). This CDR3 comprises 14 residues. Germline V gives CDR1 KGHDR, CDR2 SFDVKD. V lost 5 bases to trimming and J lost 4 bases, with 13 bases between them. The DNA of the CDR3 is TGTGCCACCAGTGCCGCGTCCCGGGGAGAGACCCAGTACTTC. Its protein product is CATSAASRGETQYF.

J is TRBJ1-2 and V is TRBV5-1, with 10 bases matching TRBD1. CDR1 and CDR2 from the germline V gene are SGHRS and YFSETQ. This CDR3 has 13 amino acids. J lost 7 bases, V lost 4 bases, and 4 bases had no gene match. DNA for the CDR3: TGCGCCAGCAGCGAGGGACAGGGGTTTGGCTACACCTTC. Translating gives CASSEGQGFGYTF.

The chain joins TRBV11-2 to TRBJ2-7; tentatively, D is TRBD2 (6 bases). V lost 2 bases to trimming and J lost 1 base, with 21 bases between them. There are 18 residues in the CDR3. Germline-derived CDR1 and CDR2 are SGHAT and FQNNGV. The CDR3 protein is CASSLSRPRLGASYEQYF. The CDR3 nucleotides are TGTGCCAGCAGCTTATCTCGTCCGAGACTAGGAGCATCCTACGAGCAGTACTTC.